This T cell receptor beta chain appears in the sequencing data of a study of response to subunit inactivated influenza vaccine. Study-wide findings and caveats: It was suggested by the authors that few new T cells are recruited by each seasonal influenza vaccination.

One entry per CDR3 protein results from TCRdb running MiXCR on the RT-PCR reads. The data contain approximately 700,000 distinct CDR3 sequences, over 11% of them singletons. This CDR3 comprises 16 residues. Germline V lookup: CDR1 SGHRS, CDR2 YFSETQ. The J segment lost 3 bases and the V segment lost 4 bases, leaving 8 bases of the junction unmatched. Note on this clonotype: As yet, its antigen is unknown.

The sequence was obtained from a man in his fifties or sixties who received an inactivated influenza vaccine. The material was PBMCs from blood, obtained about 14 days before vaccination. This chain links TRBV5-1 with TRBJ2-5; the match to TRBD2 covers 11 bases. This CDR3 reads CASSLGLAVREETQYF. In nucleotides, the CDR3 is TGCGCCAGCAGCCTGGGACTAGCGGTACGCGAAGAGACCCAGTACTTC.